This TCR beta chain was identified in a study of T cell repertoires in cytomegalovirus infection. Study in general: Public TCR beta signatures were indicative of both CMV infection and a matching HLA type.

Whole-study findings and limits: HLA-C-restricted CMV-specific TCR beta clonotypes prevailed in the ex vivo response.

Turning to this clonotype: Its antigen is not identified.

TCRdb re-called the reads through MiXCR, storing one row per CDR3 protein. The sample lists approximately 750,000 distinct CDR3 sequences; approximately 34% were seen once. Germline CDR1 LNHDA, CDR2 SQIVND (reference sequence). V lost 3 bases, J lost 2 bases, and 10 bases lay in between. This CDR3 contains 15 residues. The sequence was collected from a human donor in good health (CMV status not recorded). Some clones in this sample may be carry-over from other donors' samples. The specimen was PBMCs. This rearrangement joins TRBV19 to TRBJ2-2; D is possibly TRBD1 (5 bases). In DNA, the CDR3 is TGTGCCAGTAGTATCTTCAGGGCCAACACCGGGGAGCTGTTTTTT. Protein sequence: CASSIFRANTGELFF.